The source of this T cell receptor beta chain is a study of T-cell memory formation after mild COVID-19. Study-level information: Largely donor-specific TCR clusters were found.

This clonotype was picked up a small number of times. Its antigen is not identified. TCRdb ran MiXCR on the 5' RACE reads and lists one entry per CDR3 protein. The table records some 450,000 distinct CDR3 sequences, around 20% of them present only once. Study-wide points: Cross-reactive memory appears to have joined, as suggested by some responding clones showing up in pre-infection memory.

Trimming removed 0 bases from V and 3 bases from J, with 15 bases in between. The V gene's germline CDR1 is SGHDT and CDR2 YYEEEE. The CDR3 has 16 residues. Sequenced sample: PBMCs or a T cell subset sorted from them (not recorded which). This TCR was sampled from an adult woman who had mild COVID-19 (a few samples of this study predate the infection). Cell type and time point are not known. The J gene is TRBJ1-2, the V gene TRBV5-6, with D possibly being TRBD1 (5 bases). CDR3 region: CASSLGNLREYYGYTF. The CDR3 region has the DNA TGTGCCAGCAGCTTGGGCAACCTCAGGGAATACTATGGCTACACCTTC.